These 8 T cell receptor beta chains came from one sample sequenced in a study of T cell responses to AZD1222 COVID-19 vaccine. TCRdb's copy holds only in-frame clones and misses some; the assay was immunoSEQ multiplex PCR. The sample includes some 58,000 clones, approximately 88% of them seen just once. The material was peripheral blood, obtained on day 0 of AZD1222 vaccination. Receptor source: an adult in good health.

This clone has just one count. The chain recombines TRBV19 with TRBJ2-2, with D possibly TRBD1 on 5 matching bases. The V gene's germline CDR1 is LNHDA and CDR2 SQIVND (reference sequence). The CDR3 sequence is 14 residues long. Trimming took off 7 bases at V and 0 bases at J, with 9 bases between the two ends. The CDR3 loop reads CASTRAPNTGELFF. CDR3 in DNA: TGTGCCAGTACCAGGGCCCCGAACACCGGGGAGCTGTTTTTT.

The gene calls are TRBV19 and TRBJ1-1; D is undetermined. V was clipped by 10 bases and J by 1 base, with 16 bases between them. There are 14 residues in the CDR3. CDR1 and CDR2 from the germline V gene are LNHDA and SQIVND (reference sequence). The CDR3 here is CATFSEGWNTEAFF. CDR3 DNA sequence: TGTGCCACCTTCTCGGAGGGATGGAACACTGAAGCTTTCTTT.

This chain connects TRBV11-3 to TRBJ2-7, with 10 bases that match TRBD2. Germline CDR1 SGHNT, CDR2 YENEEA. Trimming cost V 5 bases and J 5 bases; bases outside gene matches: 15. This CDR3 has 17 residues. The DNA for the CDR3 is TGTGCCAGCAGCAAATACCTCGGGGCTAGCGGGAGCAACGAGCAGTACTTC. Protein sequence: CASSKYLGASGSNEQYF. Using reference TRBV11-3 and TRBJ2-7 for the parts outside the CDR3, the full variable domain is EAGVVQSPRYKIIEKKQPVAFWCNPISGHNTLYWYLQNLGQGPELLIRYENEEAVDDSQLPKDRFSAERLKGVDSTLKIQPAELGDSAVYLCASSKYLGASGSNEQYFGPGTRLTVT.

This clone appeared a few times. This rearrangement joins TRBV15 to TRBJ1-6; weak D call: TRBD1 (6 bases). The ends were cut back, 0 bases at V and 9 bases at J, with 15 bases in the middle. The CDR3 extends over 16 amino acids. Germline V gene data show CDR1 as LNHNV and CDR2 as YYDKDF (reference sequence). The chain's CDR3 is CATSRDVNRDGSPLHF. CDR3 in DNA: TGTGCCACCAGCAGAGATGTAAACAGGGATGGTTCACCCCTCCACTTT.

The CDR3 sequence: CSVSRRDEQFF. CDR3 sequence (DNA): TGCAGTGTTAGCAGGCGGGATGAGCAGTTCTTC. The chain is built from TRBV20-1 and TRBJ2-1; tentatively, D is TRBD2 (5 bases). Germline loops: CDR1 DFQATT, CDR2 SNEGSKA (reference sequence). Trimming stripped 7 bases from V and 8 bases from J, with 12 bases between. This CDR3 has 11 residues.

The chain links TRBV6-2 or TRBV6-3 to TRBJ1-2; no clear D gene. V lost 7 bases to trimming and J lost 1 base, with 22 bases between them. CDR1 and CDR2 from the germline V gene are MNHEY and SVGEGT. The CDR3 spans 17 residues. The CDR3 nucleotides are TGTGCCAGCACCCCCCCCTGGGGAAGTAGCTATAACTATGGCTACACCTTC. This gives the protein CASTPPWGSSYNYGYTF.

The CDR3 loop is CATSRGENSNQPQHF. Here the CDR3 DNA reads TGTGCCACCAGCAGAGGGGAGAATAGCAATCAGCCCCAGCATTTT. The chain uses TRBV15 and TRBJ1-5, with D uncertain. The CDR3 spans 15 residues. V was clipped by 1 base and J by 0 bases, with 7 bases between them. Germline loops: CDR1 LNHNV, CDR2 YYDKDF (reference sequence).

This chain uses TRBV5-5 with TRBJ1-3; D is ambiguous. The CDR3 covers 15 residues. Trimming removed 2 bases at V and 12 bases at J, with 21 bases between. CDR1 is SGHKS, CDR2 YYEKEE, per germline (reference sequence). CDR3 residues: CASSFSPREGTSIYF. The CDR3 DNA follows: TGTGCCAGCAGCTTTTCACCGCGTGAGGGAACCAGCATATATTTT.